This T cell receptor beta chain derives from a study of beta chain features in type 1 diabetes. General study findings and limits: Significant though moderate, a shortening of TCRB CDR3s appeared in all four CD4+ subsets of Type 1 diabetes patients.

This clone turned up a few times. What it binds is not known. cDNA synthesis used the whole RNA isolate, giving expressed TCRB sequences. The protocol was immunoSEQ multiplex PCR, while the TCRdb copy is restricted to in-frame clones and leaves out a portion. Altogether roughly 350,000 clones are present, 8% to 10% being singletons, with the ten largest covering approximately 0.6%. Sorting gave populations that all exceeded 98% purity. This TCR was sampled from a man under 40 with type 1 diabetes. Sequenced sample: central memory CD4+ T cells from blood.

DNA for the CDR3: TGTGCCAGCAGCTGGGCGGGAGCAGGAGAGCAGTACTTC. The encoded protein is CASSWAGAGEQYF. The chain uses TRBV5-6 and TRBJ2-5; the match to TRBD2 covers 7 bases. Germline CDR1 is SGHDT and CDR2 is YYEEEE. This CDR3 is 13 amino acids long. Trimming cost V 3 bases and J 11 bases; bases outside gene matches: 10.